The rows below give T cell receptor beta chains drawn from one sample of a study of shared clonotypes between healthy human individuals. Clones were sequenced by immunoSEQ multiplex PCR, and TCRdb holds only the in-frame ones, with some missing. The sample shows roughly 400,000 clones, about 96% of them seen only once. Sequenced: memory CD8+ T cells sorted from blood. The receptor source for this set is a man aged 25-40 years in good health. Each CDR3 is given with its conserved first and last residue. D genes are given only for firm matches. Only part of the rows carry a size: once, few, many, or a class if the clone is expanded.

clone_size	d_call	j_call	v_call	cdr3_aa	cdr3_nt
-	TRBD1	TRBJ2-3	TRBV11-2	CASSDREYKDTDTQYF	TGTGCCAGCAGCGACAGGGAGTACAAGGACACAGATACGCAGTATTTT
-	-	TRBJ1-5	TRBV6-9	CASTGQPQHF	TGTGCCAGCACCGGTCAGCCCCAGCATTTT
-	-	TRBJ2-3	TRBV6-1	CASRLSEDTQYF	TGTGCCAGCAGGTTATCGGAAGATACGCAGTATTTT
-	-	TRBJ1-5	TRBV20-1	CSARWATSQHF	TGCAGTGCTAGATGGGCCACGTCCCAGCATTTT
-	-	TRBJ2-7	TRBV6-5	CASSYSALRVDEQYF	TGTGCCAGCAGTTACTCTGCCCTCCGGGTGGACGAGCAGTACTTC
-	-	TRBJ1-2	TRBV2	CASSDRPYGYTF	TGTGCCAGCAGTGACAGGCCCTATGGCTACACCTTC
-	-	TRBJ2-3	TRBV7-2	CASRSYSGLPVDTQYF	TGTGCCAGCAGGTCTTATTCGGGACTGCCCGTAGATACGCAGTATTTT
-	-	TRBJ2-1	TRBV5-1	CASSLGPPSYNEQFF	TGCGCCAGCAGCTTAGGGCCCCCTTCCTACAATGAGCAGTTCTTC
-	-	TRBJ1-5	TRBV28	CASRRLAGGPQHF	TGTGCCAGCCGAAGGCTGGCGGGTGGGCCCCAGCATTTT
once	TRBD1	TRBJ1-5	TRBV28	CASTNGGQGSNQPQHF	TGTGCCAGCACCAATGGGGGACAGGGCAGCAATCAGCCCCAGCATTTT
-	-	TRBJ1-5	TRBV6-6	CASSYSGTRQPQHF	TGTGCCAGCAGTTACTCGGGGACTCGGCAGCCCCAGCATTTT
-	TRBD1	TRBJ1-4	TRBV7-9	CASSLTGAGANEKLFF	TGTGCCAGCAGCTTGACAGGGGCCGGCGCTAATGAAAAACTGTTTTTT
few	-	TRBJ1-5	TRBV7-8	CASSLEANSNQPQHF	TGTGCCAGCAGCTTAGAAGCTAATAGCAATCAGCCCCAGCATTTT
-	-	TRBJ2-7	TRBV30	CAWRRDTYEQYF	TGTGCCTGGAGACGGGACACCTACGAGCAGTACTTC
-	TRBD1	TRBJ1-5	TRBV7-2	CASSLDRGQPQHF	TGTGCCAGCAGCTTAGACAGGGGTCAGCCCCAGCATTTT
-	TRBD2	TRBJ2-3	TRBV9	CASSVASGTSADTQYF	TGTGCCAGCAGCGTAGCGTCGGGGACTAGTGCAGATACGCAGTATTTT
once	-	TRBJ1-2	TRBV23-1	CASSQLVTNYGYTF	TGCGCCAGCAGTCAATTGGTCACTAACTATGGCTACACCTTC
-	-	TRBJ2-7	TRBV4-1	CASSQAAGASYEQYF	TGCGCCAGCAGCCAAGCGGCAGGGGCCTCGTACGAGCAGTACTTC
-	TRBD1	TRBJ2-7	TRBV4-2	CASSQPGDSLLPYEQYF	TGTGCCAGCAGCCAACCAGGGGACAGCCTCTTACCCTACGAGCAGTACTTC
-	TRBD1	TRBJ1-1	TRBV5-6	CASSFTGEGTEAFF	TGTGCCAGCAGCTTTACAGGGGAGGGCACTGAAGCTTTCTTT
-	-	TRBJ1-4	TRBV6-6	CASSPDSKRGEKLFF	TGTGCCAGCAGCCCCGATAGTAAACGAGGTGAAAAACTGTTTTTT
-	-	TRBJ1-5	TRBV5-5	CASGEGQGYSNQPQHF	TGTGCCAGCGGAGAAGGCCAGGGATATAGCAATCAGCCCCAGCATTTT
-	-	TRBJ2-7	TRBV4-2	CASSQDGAYEQYF	TGTGCCAGCAGCCAAGATGGGGCCTACGAGCAGTACTTC
-	-	TRBJ2-7	TRBV7-8	CASRLKRDPTGEQYF	TGTGCCAGCAGGCTCAAACGGGACCCCACAGGGGAGCAGTACTTC
-	-	TRBJ2-7	TRBV5-8	CASSLYRYEQYF	TGTGCCAGCAGCTTGTACAGGTACGAGCAGTACTTC
-	TRBD2	TRBJ2-3	TRBV5-1	CASRSTSVTDTQYF	TGCGCCAGCAGGTCGACTAGCGTCACAGATACGCAGTATTTT
-	-	TRBJ1-2	TRBV19	CASNGRALYGYTF	TGTGCCAGTAACGGCCGGGCCCTCTATGGCTACACCTTC
-	-	TRBJ2-3	TRBV2	CASRTRGAPTDTQYF	TGTGCCAGCAGGACTAGGGGGGCACCCACAGATACGCAGTATTTT